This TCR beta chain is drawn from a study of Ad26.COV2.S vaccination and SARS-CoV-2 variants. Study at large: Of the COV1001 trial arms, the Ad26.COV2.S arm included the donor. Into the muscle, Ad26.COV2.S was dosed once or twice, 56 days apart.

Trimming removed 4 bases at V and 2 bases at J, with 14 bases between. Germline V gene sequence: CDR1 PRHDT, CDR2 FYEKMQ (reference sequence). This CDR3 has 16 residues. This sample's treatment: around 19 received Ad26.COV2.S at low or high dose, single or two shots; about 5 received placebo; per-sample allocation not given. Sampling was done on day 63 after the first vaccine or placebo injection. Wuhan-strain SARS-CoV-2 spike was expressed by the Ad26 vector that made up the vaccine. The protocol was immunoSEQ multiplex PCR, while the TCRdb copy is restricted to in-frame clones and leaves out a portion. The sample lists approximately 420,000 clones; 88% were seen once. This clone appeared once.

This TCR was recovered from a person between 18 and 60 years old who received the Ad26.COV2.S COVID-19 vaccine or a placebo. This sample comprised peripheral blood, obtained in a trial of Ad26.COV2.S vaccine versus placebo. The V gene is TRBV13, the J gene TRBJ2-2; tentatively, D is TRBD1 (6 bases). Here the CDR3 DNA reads TGTGCCAGCAGCTCAGGACTGGGGACAAACACCGGGGAGCTGTTTTTT. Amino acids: CASSSGLGTNTGELFF.